The following is a T cell receptor (beta chain) sequence with its context. This record belongs to a study of blood T cell repertoires in COVID-19. At the level of the study: There were acute and convalescent COVID-19 samples, and they came from the United States, Italy and Spain. In each case, the material was cDNA or gDNA derived from T cells, B-cell-depleted T cells, or PBMCs.

With 0 bases clipped from V and 10 bases from J, the junction kept 2 bases outside the gene matches. Germline CDR1 and CDR2: SGHAT and FQNNGV. This CDR3 has 15 amino acids. Assay: immunoSEQ multiplex PCR; the TCRdb copy retains only in-frame clones and omits some. Seen here are 400,000 to 450,000 clones, roughly 85% observed once, and the top ten hold about 1.5%. The sequence derives from a woman in her twenties or thirties with active or convalescent COVID-19. The J gene is TRBJ2-1, the V gene TRBV11-2, with 14 bases aligning to TRBD2. Sequencing was carried out using peripheral blood. The CDR3 loop is CASSLDGLAGGEQFF. As DNA, the CDR3 is TGTGCCAGCAGCTTAGACGGACTAGCGGGAGGCGAGCAGTTCTTC.